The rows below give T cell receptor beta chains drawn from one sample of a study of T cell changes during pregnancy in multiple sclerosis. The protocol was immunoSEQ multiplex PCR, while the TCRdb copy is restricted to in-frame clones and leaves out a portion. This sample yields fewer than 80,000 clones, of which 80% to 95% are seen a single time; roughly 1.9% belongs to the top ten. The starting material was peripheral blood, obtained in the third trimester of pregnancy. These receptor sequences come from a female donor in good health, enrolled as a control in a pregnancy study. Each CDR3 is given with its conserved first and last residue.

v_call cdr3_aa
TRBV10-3 CAISQRESTDTQYF
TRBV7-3 CASSPSRDTVPYEQYF
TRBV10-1 CASYVGRIRGTNTEAFF
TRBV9 CASSVSDRYNTEAFF
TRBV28 CASSFGGSYNEQFF
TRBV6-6 CASMDSGGVETQYF
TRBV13 CAISGTSAPDNEQFF
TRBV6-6 CASSYSSTGNEQYF
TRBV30 CAWSDTDTGELFF
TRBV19 CASRLTSGVNNEQFF
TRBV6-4 CASSEQGQGANVLTF
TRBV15 CATSMGTVFGGYTF
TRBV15 CATSRDQITQGQGASDEQFF
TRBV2 CASRLTADYNSPLHF
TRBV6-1 CASSGRGDVSDPYEQYF
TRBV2 CASQWTGSYEQYF
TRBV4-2 CASSQDMGPSYEQYF
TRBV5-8 CASSFRQGYGYTF
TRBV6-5 CASSYQRDKIYNEQFF
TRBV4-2 CASSQGMGGSTDTQYF
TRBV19 CASSTTSGGTYEQYF
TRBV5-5 CASSLGRGREKLFF
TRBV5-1 CASSSHYEQYF
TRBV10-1 CASSGTQNTGELFF
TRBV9 CASSVVRGGLNEQFF
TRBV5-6 CASSLVAGQGRVNEQFF
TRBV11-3 CASSLAKGATGELFF
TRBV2 CASRGGPDQPQHF
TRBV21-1 CASSKKGKQGGLGGYTF
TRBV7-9 CASSGTGGFEQYF
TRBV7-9 CASSHLGQGRTEAFF
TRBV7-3 CASSPGTTPPQETQYF
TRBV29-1 CSVDRDFYNEQFF
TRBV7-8 CASSSASPGQYAFF
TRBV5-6 CASSLAGLTYEQYF
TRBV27 CASSRSGGGRPSYEQYF
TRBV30 CAWTSGGVREKLFF
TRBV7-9 CASSPRQGRETQYF
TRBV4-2 CASSQRRLSGSVNEQFF